This T cell receptor beta chain was sequenced during a study of Graves' ophthalmopathy and Graves' hyperthyroidism. RNA transcripts provided the template for amplifying TCR beta CDR3 regions. HTBI primers were used in a first-round RT-PCR, which preceded a second-round multiplex PCR. TCRdb fed the multiplex PCR reads into MiXCR, producing one record per CDR3 protein. The sample holds under 400,000 distinct CDR3 sequences, roughly 16% seen once. Germline CDR1 and CDR2: SGHRS and YFSETQ. With 0 bases removed from V and 4 bases from J, the gap between germline ends came to 17 bases. The CDR3 runs 16 residues. This clonotype was detected ten times or more.

The receptor was derived from an adult man with Graves' ophthalmopathy. V and J are TRBV5-1 and TRBJ2-7; no firm D call. Sample: peripheral blood. The CDR3 region has the DNA TGCGCCAGCAGCTTGGAGCCATTCAGCTTAGGATACGAGCAGTACTTC. Translated: CASSLEPFSLGYEQYF.